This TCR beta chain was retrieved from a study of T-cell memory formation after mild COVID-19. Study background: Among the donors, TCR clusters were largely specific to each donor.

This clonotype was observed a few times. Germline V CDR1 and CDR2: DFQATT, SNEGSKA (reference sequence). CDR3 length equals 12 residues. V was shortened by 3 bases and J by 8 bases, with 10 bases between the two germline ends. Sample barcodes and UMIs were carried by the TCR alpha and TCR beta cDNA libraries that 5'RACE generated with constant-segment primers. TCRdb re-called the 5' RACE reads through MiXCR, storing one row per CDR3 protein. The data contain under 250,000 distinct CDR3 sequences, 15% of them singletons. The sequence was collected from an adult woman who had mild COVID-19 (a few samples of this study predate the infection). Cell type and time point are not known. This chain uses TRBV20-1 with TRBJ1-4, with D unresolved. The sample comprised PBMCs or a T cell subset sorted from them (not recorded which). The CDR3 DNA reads TGCAGTGCTAGGGGTGGAGGGGAAAAACTGTTTTTT. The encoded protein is CSARGGGEKLFF.